The following is a T cell receptor (beta chain) sequence with its context. Its antigen remains unidentified. Eight separate reactions per sample served to make cDNA. The template switching step added UMIs that contained a 6-nucleotide sample barcode. Both the TCRalpha cDNA and the TCRbeta cDNA were taken through two nested PCRs, lasting about 16 and 10 cycles. TCRdb reprocessed the 5' RACE reads and stores each CDR3 protein as one record, lacking DNA. The sample has approximately 420,000 distinct CDR3 sequences. The sample is drawn from a study of monozygotic twins with inflammatory bowel disease. The CDR3 runs to 13 residues. Study-wide results and caveats: Especially where disease activity was present, IBD patients had fewer clonotypes in common with others than healthy twins did.

The J gene is TRBJ2-7, the V gene TRBV12-3 or TRBV12-4; without DNA, the TCRdb call of TRBD1 cannot be checked. Sequenced: blood. This receptor was taken from a human donor with ulcerative colitis or Crohn's disease, or a healthy co-twin of an affected twin (not recorded which). CDR3 region: CASSGTGTGEQYF.